Below are 8 T cell receptor beta chains sequenced from a single sample in a study of CD8 T cells in Susac syndrome. The authors reverse transcribed roughly 0.5 to 1 ug RNA with random hexamers. From the immunoSEQ multiplex PCR reads, TCRdb called clonotypes with MiXCR, one entry per CDR3 protein. The data hold 150,000 to 250,000 distinct CDR3 sequences, with nearly 95% observed a single time. The specimen was CD4+ T cells from PBMCs. The receptor source for this set is a human donor with multiple sclerosis.

This chain joins TRBV7-9 and TRBJ1-1; D uncertain. Germline CDR1 SEHNR, CDR2 FQNEAQ (reference sequence). The V end was cut by 3 bases, the J end by 1 base, with 12 bases between. The CDR3 is 15 residues long. The CDR3 region is CASSFPLGKNTEAFF. Written as DNA, the CDR3 is TGTGCCAGCAGCTTCCCTTTGGGGAAGAACACTGAAGCTTTCTTT.

This clonotype has just a few counts. This sequence joins TRBV24-1 and TRBJ2-3; D is unresolved. V was clipped by 2 bases and J by 3 bases, with 2 bases between them. Germline assignment: CDR1 KGHDR and CDR2 SFDVKD. This CDR3 spans 12 amino acids. For the CDR3, the DNA is TGTGCCACCAGTGATTCTACAGATACGCAGTATTTT. Protein: CATSDSTDTQYF.

This clonotype is a singleton in its sample. CDR3: CATRSGLAGEETQYF. The CDR3 DNA sequence: TGTGCCACCCGCTCGGGACTAGCGGGAGAAGAGACCCAGTACTTC. V usage is TRBV24-1 and J usage is TRBJ2-5; TRBD2 matches at 14 bases. The CDR3 spans 15 residues. The germline V gene encodes CDR1 KGHDR and CDR2 SFDVKD. V shed 9 bases, J shed 3 bases, and the junction held 5 bases outside the gene matches.

The chain recombines TRBV20-1 with TRBJ2-1; D might be TRBD1 (5 bases). The CDR3 length is 11 residues. Germline CDR1 is DFQATT and CDR2 is SNEGSKA (reference sequence). Between the trimmed V and J ends, which lost 6 bases and 10 bases, there was a span of 13 bases. CDR3 bases: TGCAGTGCCCAGGGTCCTCGAGAGCAGTTCTTC. Its protein is CSAQGPREQFF.

The V call is TRBV5-6, the J call TRBJ1-1; no clear D. The V and J ends lost 3 bases and 0 bases respectively, with 12 bases between them. This CDR3 region has 15 residues. Germline lookup yields CDR1 SGHDT and CDR2 YYEEEE. The CDR3 loop is CASSSFWSLNTEAFF. The CDR3 DNA follows: TGTGCCAGCAGCTCGTTCTGGTCCCTGAACACTGAAGCTTTCTTT.

This chain links TRBV30 with TRBJ2-5; 8 bases are a match to TRBD2. The V segment lost 1 base and the J segment 9 bases; nucleotides outside the gene matches: 10. CDR1 and CDR2 from the germline V gene are GTSNPN and SVGIG (reference sequence). The CDR3 consists of 14 residues. The CDR3 region has the DNA TGTGCCTGGAGTGCACTAGCGGAAGGTGTGGCCCAGTACTTC. The encoded protein is CAWSALAEGVAQYF. The full variable domain, completed using reference TRBV30 and TRBJ2-5, is SQTIHQWPATLVQPVGSPLSLECTVEGTSNPNLYWYRQAAGRGLQLLFYSVGIGQISSEVPQNLSASRPQDRQFILSSKKLLLSDSGFYLCAWSALAEGVAQYFGPGTRLLVL.

The sample holds a few counts of this clonotype. The gene calls are TRBV6-2 or TRBV6-3 and TRBJ2-1; weak D call: TRBD1 (7 bases). Germline V CDR1 and CDR2: MNHEY, SVGEGT. CDR3 size: 15 residues. The V end was cut by 8 bases, the J end by 5 bases, with 19 bases between. CDR3 in DNA: TGTGCCAGCGTTACGGAGGGGGCAGAACACAATGAGCAGTTCTTC. It encodes CASVTEGAEHNEQFF.

The chain has TRBV3-1 and TRBJ1-1; TRBD1 matches at 9 bases. Germline V CDR1 and CDR2: LGHDT, YNNKEL (reference sequence). The length of the CDR3 is 15 residues. J gave up 5 bases and V 4 bases, and 8 bases lay outside the gene matches. CDR3: CASSPMGQGGTEAFF. The CDR3 DNA is TGTGCCAGCAGCCCCATGGGACAGGGAGGGACTGAAGCTTTCTTT.